These 27 T cell receptor beta chains share one sample of origin, sequenced in a study of graft-versus-host responses after intestinal transplantation. Clones were sequenced by immunoSEQ multiplex PCR, and TCRdb holds only the in-frame ones, with some missing. This table has about 45,000 clones, more than 85% appearing once. The input for sequencing was PBMCs, taken 524 days after transplant. Receptor source: a human patient who received an intestinal transplant, so some T cells may come from the graft donor.

In DNA form, the CDR3 reads TGTGCCAGTAGTATAGGCACAGGTGACTACGAGCAGTACTTC. Encoded protein: CASSIGTGDYEQYF. The chain joins TRBV19 to TRBJ2-7; D possibly corresponds to TRBD1 (5 bases). CDR3 length: 14 amino acids. The germline CDR1 and CDR2 sequences are LNHDA and SQIVND (reference sequence). Trimming removed 1 base from V and 3 bases from J, with 10 bases in between.

The gene calls are TRBV4-1 and TRBJ1-5; D is undetermined. CDR3 length: 18 amino acids. The germline V gene encodes CDR1 MGHRA and CDR2 YSYEKL. Trimming left V 2 bases short and J 4 bases short, with 21 bases between. CDR3 sequence: CASSQRFGLGKENQPQHF. CDR3 in DNA: TGCGCCAGCAGCCAACGCTTCGGGTTGGGGAAAGAAAATCAGCCCCAGCATTTT.

The chain is built from TRBV10-2 and TRBJ2-7; the match to TRBD2 covers 12 bases. V lost 4 bases and J lost 1; bases outside the gene matches: 2. This CDR3 is 15 amino acids long. Germline CDR1 is WSHSY and CDR2 is SAAADI. The CDR3 loop is CASSGGLAGSYEQYF. For the CDR3, the DNA is TGCGCCAGCAGTGGGGGACTAGCGGGTTCCTACGAGCAGTACTTC.

The chain links TRBV27 to TRBJ2-3; D remains ambiguous. The length of the CDR3 is 12 residues. CDR1 is MNHEY, CDR2 SMNVEV, per germline (reference sequence). The V end was cut by 3 bases, the J end by 5 bases, with 6 bases between. CDR3 nucleotide sequence: TGTGCCAGCAGTTTGACCCGAGATACGCAGTATTTT. It specifies CASSLTRDTQYF.

The chain employs TRBV4-1 and TRBJ1-5, with TRBD1 matching 7 bases. CDR3 size: 14 residues. V was pared by 3 bases and J by 3 bases, with 2 bases of the junction left unmatched. Germline loops: CDR1 MGHRA, CDR2 YSYEKL. DNA of the CDR3: TGCGCCAGCAGCCAGACAGGGAACAATCAGCCCCAGCATTTT. It yields the protein CASSQTGNNQPQHF.

The chain links TRBV18 to TRBJ1-1; D is ambiguous. The germline V gene encodes CDR1 KGHSH and CDR2 LQKENI. CDR3 length: 13 residues. Trimming left V 8 bases short and J 5 bases short, with 15 bases between. CDR3 sequence reads: CASRSDLLTEAFF. The DNA of the CDR3 is TGTGCCAGCCGTTCGGACCTTTTAACTGAAGCTTTCTTT.

The V gene is TRBV28, the J gene TRBJ1-2, with a weak D call TRBD1 (5 bases). This CDR3 region has 14 residues. Trimming shortened V by 5 bases and J by 3 bases, and 13 bases separated the two germline ends. Germline V gene lookup returns CDR1 MDHEN and CDR2 SYDVKM. The CDR3 DNA reads TGTGCCAGCAGTCGTACTGGGACTTACTATGGCTACACCTTC. This codes for CASSRTGTYYGYTF.

V is TRBV19 and J is TRBJ1-1, with TRBD1 matching over 7 bases. Germline values: CDR1 LNHDA, CDR2 SQIVND (reference sequence). This CDR3 spans 15 amino acids. Trimming cost V 5 bases and J 6 bases; bases outside gene matches: 12. CDR3 sequence: CASSWPTGRLAEAFF. Here the CDR3 DNA reads TGTGCCAGTAGTTGGCCGACAGGGCGTTTGGCTGAAGCTTTCTTT. The variable domain in full, completed from reference TRBV19 and TRBJ1-1, reads DGGITQSPKYLFRKEGQNVTLSCEQNLNHDAMYWYRQDPGQGLRLIYYSQIVNDFQKGDIAEGYSVSREKKESFPLTVTSAQKNPTAFYLCASSWPTGRLAEAFFGQGTRLTVV.

The J gene is TRBJ2-1, the V gene TRBV2, with TRBD2 matching over 9 bases. This CDR3 has 15 residues. The trim removed 1 base at V and 6 bases at J, leaving 4 bases unmatched. Germline-derived CDR1 and CDR2 are SNHLY and FYNNEI. The CDR3 coding sequence is TGTGCCAGCAGTGAAGGCGGGAGGGGGTTCAATGAGCAGTTCTTC. Residues: CASSEGGRGFNEQFF. Using reference TRBV2 and TRBJ2-1 for the parts outside the CDR3, the full variable domain is EPEVTQTPSHQVTQMGQEVILRCVPISNHLYFYWYRQILGQKVEFLVSFYNNEISEKSEIFDDQFSVERPDGSNFTLKIRSTKLEDSAMYFCASSEGGRGFNEQFFGPGTRLTVL.

The chain combines TRBV28 with TRBJ2-1, with 10 bases identical to TRBD2. This CDR3 has 15 amino acids. V shed 6 bases and J 4 bases; nucleotides not matched to a gene: 6. Germline loops: CDR1 MDHEN, CDR2 SYDVKM. As DNA, the CDR3 is TGTGCCAGCAGAATTGGACTAGCGGAGTACAATGAGCAGTTCTTC. It is translated as CASRIGLAEYNEQFF. The variable domain in full, with the rest retrieved from reference TRBV28 and TRBJ2-1, is DVKVTQSSRYLVKRTGEKVFLECVQDMDHENMFWYRQDPGLGLRLIYFSYDVKMKEKGDIPEGYSVSREKKERFSLILESASTNQTSMYLCASRIGLAEYNEQFFGPGTRLTVL.

The chain joins TRBV10-3 to TRBJ2-2, with TRBD1 matching over 9 bases. This CDR3 has 14 residues. Losses at the gene ends were 10 bases for V and 3 bases for J; bases not matched to a gene: 6. Germline V gene data show CDR1 as ENHRY and CDR2 as SYGVKD. CDR3 DNA: TGTGCCACCTTACAGGGGGCGGACACCGGGGAGCTGTTTTTT. It specifies CATLQGADTGELFF.

This chain's CDR3 is CASSQGLSEQFF. The CDR3 nucleotides read TGTGCCAGTAGTCAGGGGTTGAGTGAGCAGTTCTTC. The V and J genes are TRBV19 and TRBJ2-1, with D perhaps TRBD1 (6 bases). The CDR3 contains 12 residues. Germline V CDR1 and CDR2: LNHDA, SQIVND (reference sequence). Between the trimmed V and J ends, which lost 5 bases and 9 bases, there was a span of 11 bases.

The CDR3 reads CASSWGQGGPGYGYTF. The CDR3 region has the DNA TGTGCCAGCAGTTGGGGACAGGGGGGCCCGGGGTATGGCTACACCTTC. This chain uses TRBV27 with TRBJ1-2, with 11 bases fitting TRBD1. V was clipped by 4 bases and J by 5 bases; unmatched bases: 9. In germline, CDR1 is MNHEY, CDR2 SMNVEV (reference sequence). This CDR3 region has 16 residues.

The chain recombines TRBV5-4 with TRBJ1-1; a weak D match, TRBD1 (5 bases). The CDR3 contains 15 residues. The germline V gene encodes CDR1 SGHNT and CDR2 YYREEE (reference sequence). Trimming took 1 base from V and 7 from J, leaving 17 bases between them. The CDR3 here is CASSLHGRAGNEAFF. The CDR3 region has the DNA TGTGCCAGCAGCTTGCATGGTCGGGCAGGGAATGAAGCTTTCTTT.

This chain links TRBV2 with TRBJ1-6; D gene uncertain. The CDR3 covers 14 residues. Germline-derived CDR1 and CDR2 are SNHLY and FYNNEI. The V end was cut by 3 bases, the J end by 6 bases, with 9 bases between. The CDR3 sequence is CASSDLQTNSPLHF. For the CDR3, the DNA is TGTGCCAGCAGTGATTTGCAGACTAATTCACCCCTCCACTTT.

The chain is built from TRBV15 and TRBJ2-3, with D perhaps matching TRBD2 (5 bases). CDR1 is LNHNV, CDR2 YYDKDF, per germline (reference sequence). Between the trimmed V and J ends, which lost 4 bases and 2 bases, there was a span of 19 bases. The CDR3 contains 17 residues. In DNA, the CDR3 is TGTGCCACCAGCACGGGCGGGTCCGGCATCGTCACAGATACGCAGTATTTT. Translation gives CATSTGGSGIVTDTQYF.

The rearrangement uses TRBV11-2 and TRBJ2-7; 7 bases fit TRBD1. After removal of 4 bases from V and 3 bases from J, the junction contained 9 bases not matched to a gene. The CDR3 is 15 amino acids. The germline V gene has CDR1 SGHAT and CDR2 FQNNGV. DNA of the CDR3: TGTGCCAGCAGCTCGTTACAGGGGCGCGGCTACGAGCAGTACTTC. As protein: CASSSLQGRGYEQYF.

The rearrangement joins TRBV30 to TRBJ1-5; the match to TRBD1 covers 12 bases. The V and J ends lost 4 bases and 6 bases, in that order; junction bases with no gene match: 4. The length of the CDR3 is 14 residues. Looked up from germline, CDR1 is GTSNPN and CDR2 is SVGIG (reference sequence). This chain's CDR3 is CAWTGTGGSQPQHF. The CDR3 nucleotides read TGTGCCTGGACCGGGACAGGGGGCAGTCAGCCCCAGCATTTT. Together with reference TRBV30 and TRBJ1-5, the CDR3 gives the full variable domain: SQTIHQWPATLVQPVGSPLSLECTVEGTSNPNLYWYRQAAGRGLQLLFYSVGIGQISSEVPQNLSASRPQDRQFILSSKKLLLSDSGFYLCAWTGTGGSQPQHFGDGTRLSIL.

The chain links TRBV6-1 to TRBJ2-2; D is uncertain. This CDR3 has 16 amino acids. The V and J ends lost 1 base and 1 base respectively, with 10 bases between them. The germline V gene has CDR1 MNHNS and CDR2 SASEGT. CDR3 sequence (DNA): TGTGCCAGCAGTGAAGGTCTAGGGCTGAACACCGGGGAGCTGTTTTTT. As protein: CASSEGLGLNTGELFF.

The chain has TRBV7-3 and TRBJ1-1, with D unresolved. Germline V gives CDR1 SGHTA, CDR2 FQGTGA. There are 13 residues in the CDR3. Trimming cost V 5 bases and J 1 base, with 8 bases left between them. CDR3 loop: CASSRQWNTEAFF. CDR3 sequence (DNA): TGTGCCAGCAGCCGGCAGTGGAACACTGAAGCTTTCTTT.

In the case of this clone: The sample holds other DNA sequences that translate to the same CDR3. The chain uses TRBV5-6 and TRBJ2-5; D may be TRBD2 (5 bases). The V gene's germline CDR1 is SGHDT and CDR2 YYEEEE. This CDR3 has 13 residues. Deletions cut 0 bases from V and 4 bases from J, with 7 bases between. The CDR3 region has the DNA TGTGCCAGCAGCTTGGCCGGGATAGAGACCCAGTACTTC. It codes for CASSLAGIETQYF.

The V call is TRBV19, the J call TRBJ2-5; 10 bases line up with TRBD2. Germline CDR1 is LNHDA and CDR2 is SQIVND (reference sequence). V gave up 3 bases and J gave up 2 bases; unmatched junction bases: 6. The CDR3 has 16 amino acids. CDR3 DNA: TGTGCCAGTAGTATGAAACTAGCGGGACCTCAAGAGACCCAGTACTTC. Its translation: CASSMKLAGPQETQYF.

This rearrangement joins TRBV15 to TRBJ2-7; no clear D. Germline V gives CDR1 LNHNV, CDR2 YYDKDF (reference sequence). The CDR3 extends over 13 amino acids. The V and J ends lost 0 bases and 5 bases respectively, with 8 bases between them. CDR3 protein: CATSRDLVHEQYF. CDR3 DNA sequence: TGTGCCACCAGCAGAGATTTGGTGCACGAGCAGTACTTC.

The chain couples TRBV29-1 to TRBJ2-7, with 7 bases aligning to TRBD1. Germline V gene lookup returns CDR1 SQVTM and CDR2 ANQGSEA. This CDR3 comprises 11 residues. The V and J ends lost 4 bases and 6 bases, in that order; junction bases with no gene match: 3. CDR3 residues: CSVGTGSEQYF. CDR3 nucleotide sequence: TGCAGCGTTGGGACAGGATCCGAGCAGTACTTC.

V and J are TRBV4-1 and TRBJ2-5, with D tentatively TRBD2 (6 bases). CDR3 length: 15 residues. V dropped 1 base and J dropped 5 bases, with 14 bases sitting between them. Per the germline V gene, CDR1 is MGHRA and CDR2 is YSYEKL. The CDR3 is CASSQARETGETQYF. The CDR3 nucleotides read TGCGCCAGCAGCCAAGCTCGGGAGACGGGCGAGACCCAGTACTTC.

To note about this clone: Compared with germline, one end of the junction differs, possibly owing to a read error. V usage is TRBV20-1 and J usage is TRBJ2-1; D is uncertain. The CDR3 is made up of 11 amino acids. Per the germline V gene, CDR1 is DFQATT and CDR2 is SNEGSKA (reference sequence). DNA for the CDR3: TGTATGCTCAGCTCCTACAATGAGCAGTTCTTC. It codes for CMLSSYNEQFF.

The chain is built from TRBV9 and TRBJ2-7; D ambiguous. The CDR3 is 14 amino acids. The germline V and J ends were trimmed by 2 bases and 2 bases, with 11 bases remaining between them. The germline V gene has CDR1 SGDLS and CDR2 YYNGEE. This CDR3 is CASSVDDSTYEQYF. Here the CDR3 DNA reads TGTGCCAGCAGCGTCGATGACTCAACCTACGAGCAGTACTTC.